This T cell receptor beta chain was sequenced for a study of OX40 agonist ivuxolimab in advanced cancers. Regarding the study in general: The costimulatory receptor OX40 (CD134) was targeted by ivuxolimab, a fully human IgG2 agonistic monoclonal antibody. Partial responses occurred in three dose-escalation patients: two with cutaneous melanoma and one with hepatocellular carcinoma. Patients were allowed to have had prior anti-PD-1, anti-PD-L1 or anti-CTLA-4 therapy, and approximately 37% of the dose-escalation patients had been treated with checkpoint inhibitors. The paper reports the monotherapy dose-escalation portion (N ≈ 50 patients) of the phase I ivuxolimab trial. In the dose-escalation cohort, approximately 80% of patients were male, and the mean age was 60 years with a range of about 20 to 79. Of the roughly 51 patients in dose escalation, 19 had hepatocellular carcinoma, about 15 had melanoma, 9 had renal cell carcinoma and 9 had head and neck cancer. Peripheral TCRbeta sequencing aimed to test whether ivuxolimab altered TCR sequence diversity and caused clonal T-cell expansion. Intravenous ivuxolimab was administered to patients every 2 weeks at six dose levels: 0.01, 0.1, 0.3, 1.5, 3 and 10 mg/kg. Broad study findings and their caveats: After ivuxolimab, more expanded clones were found on average in CD8+ T cells than in CD4+ T cells. Low levels of normalized T-cell clonal expansion were also seen in some nonresponding patients. Partial responders in the 0.1-3.0 mg/kg groups had among the lowest normalized peripheral clonal expansion, especially among CD8+ T cells. The antigen specificity of the peripheral T cells that underwent clonal expansion was not determined. Clonal expansion of both CD4+ and CD8+ blood T cells was observed from baseline to week 6 at doses 0.1 to 3.0 mg/kg.

To sequence the TCRbeta CDR3 region, genomic DNA was isolated from the sorted cells. The immunoSEQ Assay was used to sequence the TCRbeta CDR3 regions. TCRdb carries this immuneACCESS record with in-frame sequences only. Its versions omit some clonotypes, under half of them owing to an unresolved V gene in the studies checked, with the rest unexplained. The sample includes roughly 25,000 clones, with roughly 88% observed a single time. The ten largest clonotypes hold roughly 10% of the sample. Regarding this clone: It has no known antigen specificity. The record has no base qualities; no much larger clone is one base away.

The trial excluded patients who had a history of autoimmune disease or were on systemic immunosuppression. Peripheral blood for TCR sequencing was collected from all dose cohorts at baseline, on cycle 4 day 1, and on cycle 7 day 1. The samples were taken from a phase I, first-in-human, multicenter, open-label dose-escalation trial of ivuxolimab. Adults with locally advanced or metastatic melanoma, renal cell carcinoma, hepatocellular carcinoma or head and neck squamous cell carcinoma were enrolled in the trial. Before TCR sequencing, CD4+ T cells and CD8+ T cells were sorted from peripheral blood as separate populations. The germline V gene encodes CDR1 SGDLS and CDR2 YYNGEE. Inclusive of the bounding cysteine and phenylalanine, the CDR3 is 14 residues long. Just the 42-base CDR3 DNA is kept, in frame starting at base 1. The germline ends are 15 bases apart after V is trimmed by 6 bases and J by 6 bases.

The rearranged chain carries TRBV9 and TRBJ2-2; tentative D gene TRBD2, with 6 bases matching. The sample in question was CD4+ or CD8+ T cells sorted from blood, obtained in a trial of the OX40 agonist ivuxolimab. This sequence originates from an adult with an advanced solid tumor such as melanoma, head and neck, liver or kidney cancer. In nucleotide form, the sequence is TGTGCCAGCAAGTGGGGGGACTTCGCCGGGGAGCTGTTTTTT. Its amino acids are CASKWGDFAGELFF.